The 21 T cell receptor beta chains presented below share a single source sample, sequenced in a study of cytomegalovirus exposure and HLA in healthy donors. Primers for the PCR totalled 60 Vbeta and 13 Jbeta. This table comes from immunoSEQ multiplex PCR, and its TCRdb copy is limited to in-frame clones, with some not included. The sample shows 200,000 to 250,000 clones, around 79% of them seen only once. Sequencing was performed on PBMCs. The receptors stem from a man younger than 35 in good health and CMV-seronegative.

The sample holds one count of this clone. The chain combines TRBV6-5 with TRBJ1-5, with TRBD1 matching over 8 bases. CDR1 MNHEY and CDR2 SVGAGI come from the germline V gene. V trimming: 0 bases; J trimming: 3 bases; junction bases outside the gene matches: 4. This CDR3 has 16 residues. In DNA, the CDR3 is TGTGCCAGCAGTTACTCGGGGACAGGAGTCAATCAGCCCCAGCATTTT. As protein: CASSYSGTGVNQPQHF.

As DNA, the CDR3 is TGTGCCAGCAGTGAAAAAGCGGTCTCCTACAATGAGCAGTTCTTC. Residues: CASSEKAVSYNEQFF. The chain recombines TRBV6-4 with TRBJ2-1, with TRBD2 as a possible D gene (5 bases). The germline V gene encodes CDR1 MRHNA and CDR2 SNTAGT. V shed 3 bases and J shed 0 bases, with 9 bases lying between them. This CDR3 comprises 15 residues.

This chain connects TRBV2 to TRBJ2-7, with a possible D match to TRBD1 (6 bases). V was shortened by 4 bases and J by 4 bases, with 14 bases between the two germline ends. CDR3 length equals 14 residues. Germline V gene sequence: CDR1 SNHLY, CDR2 FYNNEI. CDR3 DNA sequence: TGTGCCAGCAGTGGGCAGGGACAACTTTACGAGCAGTACTTC. Translating gives CASSGQGQLYEQYF.

The chain is built from TRBV5-6 and TRBJ2-3, with D unresolved. The germline V and J ends were trimmed by 0 bases and 4 bases, with 9 bases remaining between them. Germline assignment: CDR1 SGHDT and CDR2 YYEEEE. CDR3 length: 14 residues. The CDR3 DNA sequence: TGTGCCAGCAGCTTGGGTGGTGCGGCAGATACGCAGTATTTT. This sequence encodes CASSLGGAADTQYF. Full variable domain (missing parts from reference TRBV5-6 and TRBJ2-3): DAGVTQSPTHLIKTRGQQVTLRCSPKSGHDTVSWYQQALGQGPQFIFQYYEEEERQRGNFPDRFSGHQFPNYSSELNVNALLLGDSALYLCASSLGGAADTQYFGPGTRLTVL.

V is TRBV20-1 and J is TRBJ2-7; TRBD1 is a possible D gene (5 bases). V was trimmed by 6 bases and J by 6 bases, leaving 12 bases between them. Germline CDR1 is DFQATT and CDR2 is SNEGSKA (reference sequence). The CDR3 has 11 residues. CDR3 region: CSANQGSEQYF. CDR3 DNA sequence: TGCAGTGCGAATCAGGGATCCGAGCAGTACTTC.

The chain is built from TRBV6-5 and TRBJ1-1, with D unresolved. The CDR3 runs to 16 residues. Trimming pared 2 bases from V and 0 bases from J, leaving 13 bases between. From germline, CDR1 is MNHEY and CDR2 SVGAGI. This CDR3 reads CASSYDGLSMNTEAFF. DNA for the CDR3: TGTGCCAGCAGTTACGACGGACTATCCATGAACACTGAAGCTTTCTTT.

V is TRBV5-6 and J is TRBJ2-7; a possible D gene is TRBD1 (6 bases). Trimming cost V 4 bases and J 1 base, with 9 bases left between them. Germline CDR1 and CDR2: SGHDT and YYEEEE. The CDR3 has 13 residues. The CDR3, as DNA: TGTGCCAGCAGCGAGGACAGATCCTACGAGCAGTACTTC. It encodes CASSEDRSYEQYF. Full variable domain (missing parts from reference TRBV5-6 and TRBJ2-7): DAGVTQSPTHLIKTRGQQVTLRCSPKSGHDTVSWYQQALGQGPQFIFQYYEEEERQRGNFPDRFSGHQFPNYSSELNVNALLLGDSALYLCASSEDRSYEQYFGPGTRLTVT.

Turning to this clone: The junction departs from germline at one end; a sequencing error may be responsible. The chain carries TRBV7-7 and TRBJ2-6, with 8 nucleotides matching TRBD1. CDR3 length equals 22 residues. Germline V gene lookup returns CDR1 SSHAT and CDR2 FNYEAQ (reference sequence). CDR3 region: CASSLAPVSRDRTNSGANVLTF. The CDR3 DNA reads TGTGCTAGCAGCTTAGCCCCAGTTAGTCGGGACAGGACTAACTCTGGGGCCAACGTCCTGACTTTC.

The V call is TRBV30, the J call TRBJ2-7; tentative D call: TRBD2 (5 bases). This CDR3 is 12 amino acids long. Trimming left V 6 bases short and J 2 bases short, with 11 bases between. The V gene's germline CDR1 is GTSNPN and CDR2 SVGIG (reference sequence). In DNA form, the CDR3 reads TGTGCCTGTAGGGAGACCCCCTACGAGCAGTACTTC. Amino acid sequence: CACRETPYEQYF.

The J gene is TRBJ1-1, the V gene TRBV7-8, with D tentatively TRBD1 (5 bases). The germline CDR1 and CDR2 sequences are SGHVS and FQNEAQ. The length of the CDR3 is 16 residues. The V end was cut by 6 bases, the J end by 3 bases, with 20 bases between. CDR3 nucleotides: TGTGCCAGCAGTTCGGGGGTGGGCGTTTTGGACACTGAAGCTTTCTTT. Amino acids: CASSSGVGVLDTEAFF.

The chain uses TRBV28 and TRBJ2-7; TRBD1 might be the D (6 bases). Looked up from germline, CDR1 is MDHEN and CDR2 is SYDVKM. The CDR3 length is 15 residues. The V and J ends lost 1 base and 6 bases respectively, with 16 bases between them. The CDR3, as DNA: TGTGCCAGCAGTTTATCGTCGACAGGCTCGGCCGAGCAGTACTTC. Its protein is CASSLSSTGSAEQYF. Looking up the rest from reference TRBV28 and TRBJ2-7 gives the full variable domain: DVKVTQSSRYLVKRTGEKVFLECVQDMDHENMFWYRQDPGLGLRLIYFSYDVKMKEKGDIPEGYSVSREKKERFSLILESASTNQTSMYLCASSLSSTGSAEQYFGPGTRLTVT.

CDR3 in amino acids: CASSRWDRHNEQFF. The CDR3 DNA reads as TGTGCCAGCAGCCGATGGGACAGACACAATGAGCAGTTCTTC. This sequence joins TRBV14 and TRBJ2-1; 7 nucleotides match TRBD1. The CDR3 loop spans 14 amino acids. The J segment lost 5 bases and the V segment lost 4 bases, leaving 5 bases of the junction unmatched. Germline V lookup: CDR1 SGHDN, CDR2 FVKESK.

There are a few counts of this clone. J is TRBJ1-1 and V is TRBV7-2, with D possibly being TRBD1 (5 bases). The CDR3 covers 16 residues. CDR1 is SGHTA and CDR2 is FQGNSA in the germline V gene. V was trimmed by 3 bases and J by 0 bases, leaving 14 bases between them. The CDR3, as DNA: TGTGCCAGCAGCTTTAGACGGGGGGGGGTGAACACTGAAGCTTTCTTT. The encoded protein is CASSFRRGGVNTEAFF.

The chain joins TRBV30 to TRBJ1-6; 7 nucleotides agree with TRBD1. The CDR3 totals 18 residues. Trimming at V came to 2 bases and at J to 2 bases, leaving 12 bases not matched to a gene. Germline V gives CDR1 GTSNPN, CDR2 SVGIG (reference sequence). CDR3 protein: CAWSPRDSLSTYNSPLHF. CDR3 bases: TGTGCCTGGAGTCCAAGGGACAGCTTATCAACCTATAATTCACCCCTCCACTTT.

This rearrangement joins TRBV19 to TRBJ2-3; 11 bases agree with TRBD2. The CDR3 runs to 19 residues. Looked up from germline, CDR1 is LNHDA and CDR2 is SQIVND (reference sequence). V lost 5 bases and J lost 0; bases outside the gene matches: 13. CDR3 loop: CASSPPGTSGEASTDTQYF. The CDR3 coding sequence is TGTGCCAGTAGTCCGCCTGGGACTAGCGGAGAGGCTAGCACAGATACGCAGTATTTT.

The table lists this clone with a count of one. The chain carries TRBV5-1 and TRBJ2-7, with TRBD2 matching 8 bases. Germline CDR1 SGHRS, CDR2 YFSETQ. This CDR3 is 12 amino acids long. Trimming at V came to 4 bases and at J to 6 bases, leaving 3 bases not matched to a gene. The CDR3 protein is CASSLSGTEQYF. CDR3 in DNA: TGCGCCAGCAGCCTTAGCGGGACCGAGCAGTACTTC.

The CDR3 DNA is TGTGCCTGGGATCAGGGGGTGGGCTACGAGCAGTACTTC. This codes for CAWDQGVGYEQYF. V and J are TRBV30 and TRBJ2-5, with 7 bases fitting TRBD1. The DNA end favors TRBJ2-7, so the J call may be wrong. The length of the CDR3 is 13 residues. Germline V CDR1 and CDR2: GTSNPN, SVGIG (reference sequence).

This chain links TRBV7-3 with TRBJ2-1, with 14 bases matching TRBD2. The CDR3 covers 15 residues. V shed 5 bases and J 6 bases; nucleotides not matched to a gene: 3. Germline values: CDR1 SGHTA, CDR2 FQGTGA. The CDR3 DNA is TGTGCCAGCAGCCCGGGGACTAGCGGGAGCAATGAGCAGTTCTTC. Amino acid sequence: CASSPGTSGSNEQFF.

The gene calls are TRBV4-3 and TRBJ2-5; D unclear. Between the trimmed V and J ends, which lost 2 bases and 4 bases, there was a span of 8 bases. The CDR3 extends over 13 amino acids. From germline, CDR1 is LGHNA and CDR2 YSLEER. The CDR3 DNA is TGCGCCAGCAGCCAAAGCGAGACAGAGACCCAGTACTTC. Translating it yields CASSQSETETQYF.

This clone was observed a few times. V is TRBV4-2 and J is TRBJ1-1; D is undetermined. Trimming took off 2 bases at V and 0 bases at J, with 10 bases between the two ends. The CDR3 runs to 15 residues. The germline gives CDR1 LGHNA, CDR2 YNFKEQ. DNA of the CDR3: TGTGCCAGCAGCCAATCCGCTTTAGTGAACACTGAAGCTTTCTTT. Its translation: CASSQSALVNTEAFF.

V is TRBV2 and J is TRBJ2-7; D remains ambiguous. Germline V CDR1 and CDR2: SNHLY, FYNNEI. V gave up 1 base and J gave up 2 bases, with 12 bases separating them. The CDR3 length is 15 residues. CDR3 sequence: CASSEGHAMTYEQYF. The CDR3 DNA follows: TGTGCCAGCAGTGAAGGACACGCGATGACCTACGAGCAGTACTTC.